This T cell receptor (beta chain) was profiled in a study of blood T cell repertoires in COVID-19. About the research overall: Whether acute or convalescent, the COVID-19 samples came from the United States, Italy and Spain. PBMCs, B-cell-depleted T cells, or T cells provided the cDNA or gDNA that made up the material.

In the original processing: Estimation of nucleated cell counts was performed using reference gene primer amplification. Profiling relied on immunoSEQ multiplex PCR, and the TCRdb table lists in-frame clones only, not all of them. V, J and clone size derive from that table, while D and trimming were established from the DNA sequence. Of 140,000 to 150,000 clones in the sample, 89% are singletons; the top ten hold around 1.6%. V lost 0 bases to trimming and J lost 5 bases, with 20 bases between them. The CDR3 extends over 18 amino acids. Germline loops: CDR1 SGHRS, CDR2 YFSETQ. This clone came up a few times.

The rearrangement links TRBV5-1 to TRBJ2-2; D might be TRBD1 (5 bases). The sample consisted of peripheral blood. The receptor's source is a human donor in a cohort sampled during active COVID-19. The CDR3 DNA reads TGCGCCAGCAGCTTGGGGGCCCTATCAGGGTTGCGGACCGGGGAGCTGTTTTTT. It yields the protein CASSLGALSGLRTGELFF. Looking up the rest from reference TRBV5-1 and TRBJ2-2 gives the full variable domain: KAGVTQTPRYLIKTRGQQVTLSCSPISGHRSVSWYQQTPGQGLQFLFEYFSETQRNKGNFPGRFSGRQFSNSRSEMNVSTLELGDSALYLCASSLGALSGLRTGELFFGEGSRLTVL.